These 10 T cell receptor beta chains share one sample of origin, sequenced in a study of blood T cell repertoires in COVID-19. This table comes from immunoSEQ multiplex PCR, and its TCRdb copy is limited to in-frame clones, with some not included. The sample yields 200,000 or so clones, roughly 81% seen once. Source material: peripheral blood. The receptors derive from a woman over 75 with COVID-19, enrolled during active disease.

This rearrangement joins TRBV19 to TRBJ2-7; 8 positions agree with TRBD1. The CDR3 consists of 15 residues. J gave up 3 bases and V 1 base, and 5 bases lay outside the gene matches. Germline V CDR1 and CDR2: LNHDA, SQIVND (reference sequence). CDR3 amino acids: CASSIGDRGRYEQYF. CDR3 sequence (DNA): TGTGCCAGTAGTATAGGAGACAGGGGCCGCTACGAGCAGTACTTC.

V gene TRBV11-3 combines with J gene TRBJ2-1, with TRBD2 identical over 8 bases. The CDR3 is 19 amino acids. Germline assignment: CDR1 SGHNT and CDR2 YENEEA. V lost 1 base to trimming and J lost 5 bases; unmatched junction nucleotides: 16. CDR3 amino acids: CASSLVTLRKAGEDNEQFF. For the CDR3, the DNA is TGTGCCAGCAGCTTAGTCACTCTTCGCAAAGCGGGGGAGGACAATGAGCAGTTCTTC.

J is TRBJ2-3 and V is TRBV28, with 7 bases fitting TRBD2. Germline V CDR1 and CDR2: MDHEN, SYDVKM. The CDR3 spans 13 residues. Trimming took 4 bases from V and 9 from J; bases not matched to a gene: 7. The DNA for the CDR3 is TGTGCCAGCAGTTGGGGACTAACAAGAACGCAGTATTTT. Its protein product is CASSWGLTRTQYF.

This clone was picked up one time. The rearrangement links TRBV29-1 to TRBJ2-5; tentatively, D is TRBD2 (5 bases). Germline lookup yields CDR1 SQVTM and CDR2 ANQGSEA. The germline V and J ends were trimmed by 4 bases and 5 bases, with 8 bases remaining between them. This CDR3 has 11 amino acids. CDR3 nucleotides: TGCAGCGTTGTGGGAGTTGAGACCCAGTACTTC. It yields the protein CSVVGVETQYF.

CDR3 residues: CASSDVGTSGMSDTQYF. In DNA form, the CDR3 reads TGTGCCAGCAGCGATGTAGGGACTAGCGGGATGTCAGATACGCAGTATTTT. The rearrangement joins TRBV5-6 to TRBJ2-3, with 13 nucleotides matching TRBD2. This CDR3 is 17 amino acids long. V lost 4 bases and J lost 4; bases outside the gene matches: 9. Germline V CDR1 and CDR2: SGHDT, YYEEEE.

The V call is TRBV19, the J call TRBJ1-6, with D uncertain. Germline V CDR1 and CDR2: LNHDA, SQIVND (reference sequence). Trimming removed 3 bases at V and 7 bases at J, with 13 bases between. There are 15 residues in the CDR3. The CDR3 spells CASSIVVGGNSPLHF. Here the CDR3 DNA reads TGTGCCAGTAGTATTGTAGTCGGAGGGAATTCACCCCTCCACTTT.

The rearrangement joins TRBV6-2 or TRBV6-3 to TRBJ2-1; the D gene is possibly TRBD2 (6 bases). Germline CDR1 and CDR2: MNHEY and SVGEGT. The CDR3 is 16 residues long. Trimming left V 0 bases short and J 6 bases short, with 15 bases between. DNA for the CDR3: TGTGCCAGCAGTTACTCTCCCGGGAGAAGGAGCAATGAGCAGTTCTTC. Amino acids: CASSYSPGRRSNEQFF.

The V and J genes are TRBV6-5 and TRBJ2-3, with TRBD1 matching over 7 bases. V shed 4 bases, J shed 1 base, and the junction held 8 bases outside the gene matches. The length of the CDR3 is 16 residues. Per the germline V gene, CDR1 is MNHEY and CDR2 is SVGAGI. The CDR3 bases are TGTGCCAGCAGTTCCGGGACAGCCTTACGCACAGATACGCAGTATTTT. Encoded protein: CASSSGTALRTDTQYF.

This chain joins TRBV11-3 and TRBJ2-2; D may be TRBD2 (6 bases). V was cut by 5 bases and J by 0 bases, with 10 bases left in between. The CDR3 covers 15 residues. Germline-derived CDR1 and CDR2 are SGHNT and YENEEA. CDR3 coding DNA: TGTGCCAGCAGCAGGGACTCCGCGAACACCGGGGAGCTGTTTTTT. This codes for CASSRDSANTGELFF.

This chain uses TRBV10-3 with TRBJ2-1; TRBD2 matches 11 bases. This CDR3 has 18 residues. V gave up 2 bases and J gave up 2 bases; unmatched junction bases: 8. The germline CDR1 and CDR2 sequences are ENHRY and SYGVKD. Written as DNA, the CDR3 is TGTGCCATCAGTGAGCTAGCGGGGGGCCCTGAAGCCTACAATGAGCAGTTCTTC. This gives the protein CAISELAGGPEAYNEQFF.